The entry below describes one T cell receptor (beta chain). As yet, its antigen is unknown. The data were obtained in a study of shared clonotypes between healthy human individuals. Study-wide results and caveats: Four donors held approximately 4.6% of naive CD4 clonotypes in common.

Genomic DNA belonging to each subset was distributed in equal measure over several immunoSEQ plates. Original analysis: Without quality scores, immunoSEQ junctional reads could not be filtered like full-length reads. Sequencing used immunoSEQ multiplex PCR; TCRdb keeps in-frame clones, though not all of them. V, J and clone size were drawn from that table, and D and trimming were deduced from the DNA. The sample holds some 1,600,000 clones, 95% to 99% seen once. CDR1 is ENHRY and CDR2 is SYGVKD in the germline V gene. This CDR3 is built from 15 residues. Trimming cost V 3 bases and J 1 base; bases outside gene matches: 4.

This receptor was identified in a man younger than 40 in good health. Sequenced input: naive CD4+ T cells sorted from blood. Subset: CD45RA+ positively selected. The gene calls are TRBV10-3 and TRBJ1-1; 8 nucleotides align to TRBD1. The CDR3 region has the DNA TGTGCCATCAGTGAATATACAGGGGGGAACACTGAAGCTTTCTTT. Translation: CAISEYTGGNTEAFF.